Each of the 18 T cell receptor beta chains below was sequenced from the same sample in a study of beta chain features in type 1 diabetes. The isolated RNA, all of it, was reverse transcribed, so expressed TCRB transcripts were what got sequenced. The table came from immunoSEQ multiplex PCR; TCRdb's copy has only in-frame clones and leaves some out. This table holds some 270,000 clones, roughly 14% found once. Sequenced material: naive CD4+ T cells from blood. These receptors came from a woman aged 40 to 49 in good health.

With regard to this clone: This CDR3 is also generated by other DNA sequences in the sample. The CDR3, as DNA: TGCGCCAGCAGCTTGGGCCAGGGGGAGACCCAGTACTTC. Translating it yields CASSLGQGETQYF. The rearrangement uses TRBV5-1 and TRBJ2-5, with D possibly matching TRBD1 (6 bases). V was shortened by 0 bases and J by 5 bases, with 8 bases between the two germline ends. Germline CDR1 and CDR2: SGHRS and YFSETQ. This CDR3 is 13 amino acids long.

The table lists this clone with many counts. V usage is TRBV23-1 and J usage is TRBJ1-6; 7 nucleotides match TRBD1. TRBV23-1 is filed as an ORF, its function uncertain. The CDR3 consists of 14 residues. Trimming took 3 bases from V and 7 from J; bases not matched to a gene: 3. The CDR3 reads CASSHDRANSPLHF. Here the CDR3 DNA reads TGCGCCAGCAGTCACGACAGGGCAAATTCACCCCTCCACTTT.

This clone was counted only a few times. The chain joins TRBV15 to TRBJ2-7; 15 nucleotides match TRBD2. The CDR3 spans 20 residues. CDR1 is LNHNV, CDR2 YYDKDF, per germline (reference sequence). Germline trimming cut 1 base from V and 3 bases from J; bases unmatched to any gene: 13. The CDR3 DNA reads as TGTGCCACCAGCAGAGCCCCCGGGACTAGCGGGGGGCCTCTTGGCTACGAGCAGTACTTC. This codes for CATSRAPGTSGGPLGYEQYF.

This clone was counted a few times. V gene TRBV4-1 combines with J gene TRBJ2-7; a possible D gene is TRBD1 (6 bases). Germline CDR1 and CDR2: MGHRA and YSYEKL. This CDR3 is built from 16 residues. Trimming pared 4 bases from V and 2 bases from J, leaving 18 bases between. CDR3 protein: CASSRGQGPSTYEQYF. Here the CDR3 DNA reads TGCGCCAGCAGCCGGGGACAAGGGCCATCAACCTACGAGCAGTACTTC.

This clone was detected a few times. The chain links TRBV6-5 to TRBJ2-7; 7 bases agree with TRBD1. This CDR3 is built from 16 residues. Per the germline V gene, CDR1 is MNHEY and CDR2 is SVGAGI. J lost 2 bases, V lost 0 bases, and 7 bases had no gene match. CDR3 in DNA: TGTGCCAGCAGTTACTCGGGTCAGGGGGACCCCTACGAGCAGTACTTC. This codes for CASSYSGQGDPYEQYF.

This clone has more than one count but fewer than ten. This chain connects TRBV6-1 to TRBJ1-2; D unresolved. V was cut by 2 bases and J by 1 base, with 5 bases left in between. There are 13 residues in the CDR3. Germline loops: CDR1 MNHNS, CDR2 SASEGT. CDR3: CASSELSNYGYTF. The CDR3, as DNA: TGTGCCAGCAGTGAACTCAGTAACTATGGCTACACCTTC.

This clone was seen only a few times. This chain links TRBV7-2 with TRBJ2-2; TRBD2 might be the D (6 bases). Looked up from germline, CDR1 is SGHTA and CDR2 is FQGNSA. Deletions cut 4 bases from V and 2 bases from J, with 14 bases between. The CDR3 covers 16 residues. In DNA, the CDR3 is TGTGCCAGCAGCTATGCCGGGACTCTTAACACCGGGGAGCTGTTTTTT. Amino acid sequence: CASSYAGTLNTGELFF.

The sample holds a few counts of this clone. The rearrangement uses TRBV6-5 and TRBJ2-2, with 7 bases fitting TRBD2. The V segment lost 3 bases and the J segment 14 bases; nucleotides outside the gene matches: 6. The CDR3 length is 12 residues. Germline V gene lookup returns CDR1 MNHEY and CDR2 SVGAGI. The CDR3 loop reads CASSYGSGGLFF. The CDR3 DNA sequence: TGTGCCAGCAGTTATGGTTCGGGAGGTCTGTTTTTT.

The table lists this clone with a few counts. The junction does not match germline at one end; this may be a read error. The chain couples TRBV27 to TRBJ2-1; 7 bases are shared with TRBD2. The CDR3 extends over 16 amino acids. Germline CDR1 is MNHEY and CDR2 is SMNVEV (reference sequence). The CDR3 sequence is CASSTSLRGGTAGEVF. The CDR3 DNA reads TGTGCCAGTTCTACCTCACTGCGCGGGGGAACTGCTGGGGAGGTCTTC.

This clone has just a few counts. The chain has TRBV5-4 and TRBJ2-5; D may be TRBD1 (5 bases). Between the trimmed V and J ends, which lost 3 bases and 2 bases, there was a span of 11 bases. Germline CDR1 reads SGHNT; CDR2 reads YYREEE (reference sequence). The CDR3 loop spans 14 amino acids. The CDR3 coding sequence is TGTGCCAGCAGCTCGGCGACAGTTCAAGAGACCCAGTACTTC. It translates to CASSSATVQETQYF.

V gene TRBV5-4 combines with J gene TRBJ2-3, with D possibly matching TRBD2 (5 bases). CDR3 length equals 15 residues. CDR1 and CDR2 (germline): SGHNT, YYREEE (reference sequence). V lost 4 bases and J lost 1, with 13 bases in between. This CDR3 reads CASSPVASGTDTQYF. The CDR3 DNA reads TGTGCCAGCAGCCCCGTAGCGTCGGGCACAGATACGCAGTATTTT.

This sequence joins TRBV14 and TRBJ2-1; 10 nucleotides match TRBD2. The germline gives CDR1 SGHDN, CDR2 FVKESK. CDR3 length equals 15 residues. V lost 5 bases to trimming and J lost 3 bases; unmatched junction nucleotides: 4. CDR3 amino acids: CASSKRGGLYNEQFF. In DNA form, the CDR3 reads TGTGCCAGCAGCAAGCGGGGGGGCCTCTACAATGAGCAGTTCTTC. Combining the CDR3 with reference TRBV14 and TRBJ2-1 gives the whole variable domain EAGVTQFPSHSVIEKGQTVTLRCDPISGHDNLYWYRRVMGKEIKFLLHFVKESKQDESGMPNNRFLAERTGGTYSTLKVQPAELEDSGVYFCASSKRGGLYNEQFFGPGTRLTVL.

This clone has only a few counts. The rearrangement uses TRBV4-2 and TRBJ2-5; unclear D gene. The germline V gene has CDR1 LGHNA and CDR2 YNFKEQ. Trimming shortened V by 0 bases and J by 5 bases, and 7 bases separated the two germline ends. The CDR3 consists of 13 residues. The CDR3 sequence is CASSQDPRETQYF. The CDR3 DNA reads as TGTGCCAGCAGCCAAGACCCCCGGGAGACCCAGTACTTC.

This chain joins TRBV14 and TRBJ1-1; D gene uncertain. V lost 4 bases, J lost 1 base, and 16 bases lay in between. CDR1 and CDR2 (germline): SGHDN, FVKESK. The CDR3 sequence is 16 residues long. CDR3 nucleotide sequence: TGTGCCAGCAGCCTACGCGCGGGGTTTGGGAACACTGAAGCTTTCTTT. Protein sequence: CASSLRAGFGNTEAFF.

The gene calls are TRBV5-4 and TRBJ2-4; 7 nucleotides line up with TRBD1. From germline, CDR1 is SGHNT and CDR2 YYREEE (reference sequence). This CDR3 region has 15 residues. Trimming removed 2 bases from V and 8 bases from J; junction bases left unmatched: 10. CDR3 nucleotide sequence: TGTGCCAGCAGCTTTCCGATGGGCACAGGGGACATTCAGTACTTC. Its translation is CASSFPMGTGDIQYF.

The chain carries TRBV6-6 and TRBJ2-3; 7 positions agree with TRBD2. The CDR3 totals 14 residues. Germline V gene lookup returns CDR1 MNHNY and CDR2 SVGAGI (reference sequence). Losses at the gene ends were 5 bases for V and 0 bases for J; bases not matched to a gene: 2. CDR3 region: CASSSGDSTDTQYF. In DNA form, the CDR3 reads TGTGCCAGCAGTAGCGGGGACAGCACAGATACGCAGTATTTT.

CDR3 nucleotide sequence: TGCGCCAGCAGCCAAGATTTTCGGGGGGGCCCTTACAATGAGCAGTTCTTC. Its translation: CASSQDFRGGPYNEQFF. The gene calls are TRBV4-3 and TRBJ2-1; 8 bases align to TRBD2. This CDR3 region has 17 residues. With V trimmed by 0 bases and J by 4 bases, 8 bases remained unmatched. Germline assignment: CDR1 LGHNA and CDR2 YSLEER.

This clone was found a few times. The chain combines TRBV29-1 with TRBJ2-5, with D possibly matching TRBD1 (8 bases). Germline CDR1 and CDR2: SQVTM and ANQGSEA. This CDR3 is 16 amino acids long. V lost 4 bases, J lost 4 bases, and 22 bases lay in between. CDR3 amino acids: CSVAVVWTGRGETQYF. In nucleotides, the CDR3 is TGCAGCGTTGCGGTCGTGTGGACAGGGAGGGGAGAGACCCAGTACTTC.